Shown below are 9 T cell receptor beta chains from a single sample sequenced in a study of blood T cell repertoires in COVID-19. The table came from immunoSEQ multiplex PCR; TCRdb's copy has only in-frame clones and leaves some out. The sample contains 150,000 to 200,000 clones, around nine tenths of which appear only once. The sequenced material came from peripheral blood. The receptors originated from a man in his late teens or twenties with active or convalescent COVID-19.

This clone was seen only a few times. V and J are TRBV5-4 and TRBJ2-2, with 9 bases fitting TRBD2. This CDR3 region has 15 residues. CDR1 is SGHNT, CDR2 YYREEE, per germline (reference sequence). Trimming cost V 4 bases and J 4 bases; bases outside gene matches: 5. As DNA, the CDR3 is TGTGCCAGCAGCCTAGCGGGGAGAGGCACCGGGGAGCTGTTTTTT. Its translation: CASSLAGRGTGELFF.

The chain links TRBV7-8 to TRBJ2-1; maybe TRBD1 (5 bases). Looked up from germline, CDR1 is SGHVS and CDR2 is FQNEAQ. Trimming shortened V by 4 bases and J by 9 bases, and 13 bases separated the two germline ends. CDR3 length: 13 amino acids. The CDR3 loop reads CASSSRVSGEQFF. The CDR3 DNA follows: TGTGCCAGCAGCTCCAGGGTCTCCGGTGAGCAGTTCTTC.

The rearrangement links TRBV6-1 to TRBJ1-2; no clear D. There are 15 residues in the CDR3. In germline, CDR1 is MNHNS, CDR2 SASEGT. Trimming removed 3 bases from V and 1 base from J, with 12 bases in between. CDR3 sequence reads: CASSEFVGDNYGYTF. CDR3 nucleotide sequence: TGTGCCAGCAGTGAGTTCGTAGGAGATAACTATGGCTACACCTTC.

The chain uses TRBV5-5 and TRBJ2-7, with TRBD1 identical over 9 bases. Germline lookup yields CDR1 SGHKS and CDR2 YYEKEE (reference sequence). The CDR3 runs 15 residues. Trimming removed 2 bases from V and 3 bases from J; junction bases left unmatched: 6. The CDR3, as DNA: TGTGCCAGCAGCTTAGGTGGGACAGGGTTCTACGAGCAGTACTTC. It codes for CASSLGGTGFYEQYF.

This clone was seen a few times. The V gene is TRBV28, the J gene TRBJ1-3; D is unresolved. Trimming cost V 5 bases and J 7 bases, with 21 bases left between them. The CDR3 totals 16 residues. CDR1 MDHEN and CDR2 SYDVKM come from the germline V gene. This chain's CDR3 is CASSGPLGQLGNTIYF. The CDR3 DNA reads TGTGCCAGCAGTGGGCCCCTCGGCCAGCTTGGGAACACCATATATTTT.

The chain is built from TRBV2 and TRBJ1-1, with D unresolved. Trimming stripped 8 bases from V and 5 bases from J, with 15 bases between. The CDR3 loop spans 13 amino acids. Germline V gene lookup returns CDR1 SNHLY and CDR2 FYNNEI. The CDR3: CASGREGHTEAFF. In DNA form, the CDR3 reads TGTGCCAGCGGCCGGGAAGGTCATACTGAAGCTTTCTTT.

The rearrangement links TRBV13 to TRBJ1-1; D not certain. CDR1 PRHDT and CDR2 FYEKMQ come from the germline V gene (reference sequence). This CDR3 region has 13 residues. The ends were cut back, 2 bases at V and 1 base at J, with 5 bases in the middle. The CDR3 loop reads CASSLTANTEAFF. The DNA of the CDR3 is TGTGCCAGCAGCTTAACAGCGAACACTGAAGCTTTCTTT.

Concerning this clone: Sequence at one end of the junction differs from germline and may be a read error. V usage is TRBV27 and J usage is TRBJ2-3; 8 bases are shared with TRBD1. The CDR3 extends over 13 amino acids. The germline gives CDR1 MNHEY, CDR2 SMNVEV (reference sequence). Here the CDR3 DNA reads TGTGCCAGCAGTTCACAACCGACAGGGGAAATTTTCTTT. This encodes CASSSQPTGEIFF.

The J gene is TRBJ1-1, the V gene TRBV20-1, with unresolved D. The CDR3 is 9 amino acids. V shed 6 bases and J shed 11 bases, with 10 bases lying between them. Looked up from germline, CDR1 is DFQATT and CDR2 is SNEGSKA (reference sequence). CDR3 nucleotides: TGCAGTGCCCCCTTGGAGGCTTTCTTT. Its translation is CSAPLEAFF.